Described below is a single T cell receptor (beta chain) sequence and its context. The sample originates from a study of blood T cell repertoires in COVID-19. Study context: Spain, Italy and the United States supplied samples that represented acute and convalescent COVID-19. In each case, the material was cDNA or gDNA derived from T cells, B-cell-depleted T cells, or PBMCs.

The germline V and J ends were trimmed by 3 bases and 2 bases, with 12 bases remaining between them. Looked up from germline, CDR1 is KGHDR and CDR2 is SFDVKD. The CDR3 has 15 residues. Per the original data handling: Estimation of nucleated cell counts was performed using reference gene primer amplification. Here immunoSEQ multiplex PCR was the method, and the copy in TCRdb shows in-frame clones only, minus some. The DNA was the basis for D and trimming; V, J and clone size are from that table. The sample yields about 380,000 clones, 85% seen once. The V call is TRBV24-1, the J call TRBJ2-5, with D maybe TRBD2 (6 bases). This receptor was identified in a woman aged 18-29 years with acute or convalescent COVID-19. What was sequenced was peripheral blood. CDR3 protein: CATSDRTAGQETQYF. The CDR3, as DNA: TGTGCCACCAGTGATCGGACCGCGGGGCAAGAGACCCAGTACTTC.